This T cell receptor (beta chain) was profiled in a study of CD8 T cells in Susac syndrome (dated by TCRdb to the late 2010s). Background for the entire study: The study used repertoire sequencing to test whether antigen drove CD8+ T cell activation and differentiation in Susac syndrome. Clonality of the CD8+ T cell repertoire was compared between about a dozen healthy donors, approximately 14 Susac syndrome patients and roughly 15 multiple sclerosis patients.

The CDR3, from cysteine to phenylalanine, totals 13 residues. The kept DNA is CDR3 alone, 39 bases in frame from the first base. V is shortened by 6 bases, J by 5 bases, and the region joining them spans 13 bases. Reading the germline V gene gives CDR1 MGHDK and CDR2 SYGVNS. The study at large found these results: The TCR sequencing and HLA analysis was acknowledged to have included a relatively small number of individuals.

In the case of this clonotype: The specificity of this receptor is unknown. Base quality data are lacking; no much larger clone is found one base away.

RNA was extracted using the RNeasy kit, and roughly 0.5 to 1 ug of the RNA was reverse transcribed with random hexamers. The immunoSEQ multiplex PCR assay, covering 54 Vbeta and 13 Jbeta segments, was used to amplify TCR beta CDR3 regions. To correct PCR amplification bias, a synthetic template baseline was used for both primer optimization and computational correction. For the original study's pipeline: Reads were annotated to V, D and J genes per IMGT and analyzed with immunoSEQ Analyzer, keeping only productive sequences. Clonality was computed as one minus Shannon entropy normalized by log2 of the number of productive unique sequences. For each patient and control, public and private clones were evaluated among the 100 most prevalent clones. Clones were defined as Susac-specific if absent from the healthy and MS cohorts, from roughly 1,100 published viral clones and from other ImmuneACCESS disease sequences. TCRdb trimmed public reads at Q25 via fastp, called clones via MiXCR and kept in-frame beta chains. Under each unique CDR3 protein, matching rows form one entry showing the most common genes and DNA. The V and J calls were determined by TCRdb, not by the authors. In all, the sample holds some 260,000 distinct CDR3 sequences, and 80% to 90% of those were seen once. The ten biggest clones cover over 0.095% of the sample.

Peripheral blood CD8+ and CD4+ T cells from healthy donors, Susac syndrome patients and multiple sclerosis patients were profiled using high-throughput TCR beta sequencing. Multiple sclerosis controls were treatment-naive patients with stable or active relapsing-remitting disease fulfilling revised McDonald criteria. Bulk CD8+ and CD4+ T cells were purified magnetically by negative isolation, whereas CD8+ TEMRA cells were enriched by FACS. Blood was collected in EDTA tubes and processed within 24 hours, with PBMCs isolated through density gradient centrifugation. PBMCs intended for TCR sequencing were frozen in liquid nitrogen and were later thawed in a 37 degrees C water bath. The sorted or isolated CD4+, CD8+ and CD8+ TEMRA cells reached a purity of at least 90%.

Sequencing input: CD8+ T cells from PBMCs. The chain links TRBV25-1 with TRBJ1-2; TRBD1 might be the D gene, on 5 matching bases. The clonotype was recovered from a human donor with multiple sclerosis. CDR3 reads: CASSEQGLYGYTF. The DNA sequence is as follows: TGTGCCAGCAGCGAGCAGGGTTTGTATGGCTACACCTTC.